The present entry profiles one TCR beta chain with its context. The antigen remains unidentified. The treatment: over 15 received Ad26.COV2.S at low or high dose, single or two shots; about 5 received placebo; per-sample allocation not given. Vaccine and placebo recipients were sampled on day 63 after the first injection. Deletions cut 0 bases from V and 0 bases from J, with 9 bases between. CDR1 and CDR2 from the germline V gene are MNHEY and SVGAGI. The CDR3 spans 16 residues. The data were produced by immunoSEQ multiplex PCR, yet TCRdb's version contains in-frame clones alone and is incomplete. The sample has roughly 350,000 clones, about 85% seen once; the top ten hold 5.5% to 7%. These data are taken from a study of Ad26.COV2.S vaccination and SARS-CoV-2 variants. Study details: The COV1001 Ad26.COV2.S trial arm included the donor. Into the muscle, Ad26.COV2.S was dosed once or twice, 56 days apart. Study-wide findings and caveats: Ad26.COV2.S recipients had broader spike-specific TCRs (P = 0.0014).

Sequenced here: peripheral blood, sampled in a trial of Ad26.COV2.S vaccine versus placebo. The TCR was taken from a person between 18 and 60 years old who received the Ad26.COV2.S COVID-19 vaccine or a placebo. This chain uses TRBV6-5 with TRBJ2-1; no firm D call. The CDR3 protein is CASSYSPSSSYNEQFF. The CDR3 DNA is TGTGCCAGCAGTTACTCACCGTCGAGCTCCTACAATGAGCAGTTCTTC.